The clone carrying this T cell receptor beta chain was detected once. The antigen is undetermined. This record comes from a study of vaccination and CD4 T cells after COVID-19. On the study more broadly: Diagnosis preceded the drawing of post-COVID samples by a median approximately 96 days (range 35 to 161). No peptide, an HIV-1 Nef pool, or a CEFX pool was what each control culture received.

General study points: Among those convalescent, a median around 86% of reactive clones emerged solely post-vaccination.

The sample's treatment: roughly 10-day PBMC culture with coronavirus spike peptide pools or control peptides (ViraFEST assay). Antigen-specific T cells were expanded with peptide pools by ViraFEST, and TCRs were then sequenced. V shed 5 bases and J shed 0 bases, with 8 bases lying between them. This CDR3 has 13 residues. Germline CDR1 MDHEN, CDR2 SYDVKM. The Oncomine TCR Beta short-read assay sequenced DNA from cultured CD4+ T cells. In TCRdb, the PCR reads were re-called with MiXCR into one record per CDR3 protein. The sample consists of about 15,000 distinct CDR3 sequences, approximately 49% of them appearing once.

The chain recombines TRBV28 with TRBJ2-7; D perhaps matches TRBD1 (5 bases). Sequencing was carried out using CD4+ T cells from blood, cultured in vitro. The sequence was obtained from a human donor who had recovered from COVID-19. CDR3: CASSQTASYEQYF. In nucleotides, the CDR3 is TGTGCCAGCAGTCAGACAGCCTCCTACGAGCAGTACTTC.